The T cell receptor beta chain under discussion was sequenced for a study of CD8 T cells in ankylosing spondylitis. General study points: Reactive arthritis synovial fluid and blood were previously reported to contain some motif variants.

CDR1 is DFQATT, CDR2 SNEGSKA, per germline (reference sequence). The CDR3 has 12 residues. Trimming cost V 6 bases and J 6 bases; bases outside gene matches: 8. TCRdb itself ran the 5' RACE reads through MiXCR, one entry per CDR3 protein. The profile shows 200,000 to 250,000 distinct CDR3 sequences, approximately 30% of them singletons. In its sample, this clonotype was seen a few times. Its antigen remains unidentified. The V call is TRBV20-1, the J call TRBJ2-7; 7 bases agree with TRBD1. Material: blood, either unsorted or a sorted T cell fraction (not recorded which). The TCR sequence derives from a male donor with ankylosing spondylitis or in good health (not recorded which). The CDR3: CSARDRLGEQYF. The DNA for the CDR3 is TGCAGTGCGAGGGACAGATTGGGCGAGCAGTACTTC.